This TCR beta chain was sequenced in a study of blood T cell repertoires in COVID-19. For the study at large: Whether acute or convalescent, the COVID-19 samples came from the United States, Italy and Spain.

Only in-frame clones appear in the TCRdb table, and some are missing; sequencing was by immunoSEQ multiplex PCR. The sample lists fewer than 200,000 clones, approximately 85% occurring once. The CDR3 consists of 16 residues. Germline V gives CDR1 DFQATT, CDR2 SNEGSKA (reference sequence). Germline trimming cut 3 bases from V and 1 base from J; bases unmatched to any gene: 8. This TCR was sampled from a man aged 60 to 75 who had recovered from COVID-19. The chain joins TRBV20-1 to TRBJ1-5; 8 bases align to TRBD1. Sequenced input: peripheral blood. The CDR3 bases are TGCAGTGCTAGTGGCTCAGGGGGCGGAAGCAATCAGCCCCAGCATTTT. Its protein is CSASGSGGGSNQPQHF.